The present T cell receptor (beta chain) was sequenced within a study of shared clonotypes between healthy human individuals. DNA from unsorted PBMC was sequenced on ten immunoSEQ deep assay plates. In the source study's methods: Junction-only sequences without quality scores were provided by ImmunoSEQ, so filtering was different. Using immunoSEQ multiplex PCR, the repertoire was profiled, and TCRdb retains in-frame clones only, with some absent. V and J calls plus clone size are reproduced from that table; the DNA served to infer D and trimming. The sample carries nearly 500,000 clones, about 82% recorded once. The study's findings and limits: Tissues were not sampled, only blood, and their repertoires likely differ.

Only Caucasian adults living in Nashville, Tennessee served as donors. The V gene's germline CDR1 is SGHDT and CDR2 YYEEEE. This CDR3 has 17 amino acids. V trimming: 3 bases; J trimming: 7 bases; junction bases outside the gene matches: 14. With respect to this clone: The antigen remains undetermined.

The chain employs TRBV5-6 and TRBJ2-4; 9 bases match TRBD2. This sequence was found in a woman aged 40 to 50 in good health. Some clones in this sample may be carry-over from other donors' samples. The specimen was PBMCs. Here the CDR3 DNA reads TGTGCCAGCAGCTGGGCCGGCGGGAGGGCCGGAGAGAACATTCAGTACTTC. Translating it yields CASSWAGGRAGENIQYF. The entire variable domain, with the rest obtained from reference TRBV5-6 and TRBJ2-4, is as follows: DAGVTQSPTHLIKTRGQQVTLRCSPKSGHDTVSWYQQALGQGPQFIFQYYEEEERQRGNFPDRFSGHQFPNYSSELNVNALLLGDSALYLCASSWAGGRAGENIQYFGAGTRLSVL.